This T cell receptor (beta chain) was found in a study of cytomegalovirus exposure and HLA in healthy donors. Findings of the study overall: Later analysis identified 16,000 or so TCR beta sequences associated with HLA alleles, using a false discovery rate threshold of 0.05.

PCR primers comprised 60 Vbeta and 13 Jbeta primers. Only in-frame clones appear in the TCRdb table, and some are missing; sequencing was by immunoSEQ multiplex PCR. Of approximately 51,000 clones in the sample, 81% are singletons; the top ten hold approximately 2.5%. Germline trimming cut 6 bases from V and 4 bases from J; bases unmatched to any gene: 13. CDR3 length equals 16 residues. Germline CDR1 reads MNHNY; CDR2 reads SVGAGI (reference sequence). Comment on this clone: Its antigen is still unknown. Different DNA sequences within this sample yield the same CDR3.

The rearrangement links TRBV6-6 to TRBJ1-2, with 8 bases matching TRBD1. This clonotype was sampled from a boy between 10 and 17 years old in good health and CMV-seropositive. The sample taken for sequencing was PBMCs. Written as DNA, the CDR3 is TGTGCCAGCAGCCGCGGGGACAGGACCTCAGGCTATGGCTACACCTTC. Amino acid sequence: CASSRGDRTSGYGYTF.